This TCR beta chain comes out of a study of PD-1 and CTLA-4 blockade in melanoma. Generated by immunoSEQ multiplex PCR, the TCRdb table keeps only in-frame clones and is missing some. This table has 15,000 to 20,000 clones, around 70% appearing once. The specimen was CD8+ T cells from peripheral blood, collected before anti-PD-1 treatment. This TCR came from a human donor with melanoma.

The CDR3 region is CASSPLTGLDWWFF. Written as DNA, the CDR3 is TGTGCCAGCAGCCCCCTCACGGGATTGGATTGGTGGTTCTTC. This chain links TRBV27 with TRBJ2-1; tentative D call: TRBD2 (5 bases). The germline V gene has CDR1 MNHEY and CDR2 SMNVEV (reference sequence). This CDR3 contains 14 residues. V lost 6 bases to trimming and J lost 15 bases, with 24 bases between them.